This note documents a single T cell receptor (beta chain) sequence. The sample comes from a study of control samples from healthy donors and cancer patients. In germline, CDR1 is MDHEN, CDR2 SYDVKM. This CDR3 spans 15 amino acids. Trimming cost V 9 bases and J 5 bases; bases outside gene matches: 12. Libraries were prepared by immunoSEQ multiplex PCR; TCRdb keeps only in-frame clonotypes and omits some of them. The data show 100,000 to 150,000 clones, with about 90% seen just once and around 1.8% held by the top ten. The chain couples TRBV28 to TRBJ2-1; TRBD2 aligns across 8 bases. This sequence was found in a man aged 18 to 29 in good health. Sequencing was performed on blood. In DNA form, the CDR3 reads TGTGCCAGTTTAAAACTAGCGGCCTTCAACAATGAGCAGTTCTTC. Amino acids: CASLKLAAFNNEQFF.